A selection of T cell receptor beta chains follows, all from one sample in a study of blood T cells in healthy people across ages. TCRdb analysed the 5' RACE reads with MiXCR anew, one entry per CDR3 protein. The repertoire consists of hundreds of thousands of distinct CDR3 sequences, with 25% to 35% occurring once and the leading ten covering 17%. Sequenced: blood. The receptors come from an elderly woman in good health. Both conserved end residues are part of each CDR3. The order of the fields is V gene, J gene, CDR3 protein.

>TRBV28|TRBJ1-1
CASSGVVNTEAFF
>TRBV11-3|TRBJ2-1
CASRIGGGIYNEQFF
>TRBV6-2/TRBV6-3|TRBJ2-5
CASSYPAGLAARKETQYF
>TRBV24-1|TRBJ2-1
CATSDRTAGSYNEQFF
>TRBV5-1|.
CASSPSKTDPAEQYF
>TRBV14|TRBJ2-3
CASSQEWGLREGTDTQYF
>TRBV9|TRBJ1-6
CASSLIVTNNSPLHF
>TRBV3-1|TRBJ1-5
CASSQTGREGGQPQHF
>TRBV7-9|TRBJ1-6
CASSTHDRGGVGSPLHF
>TRBV20-1|TRBJ2-7
CSAPTDLLPYF
>TRBV7-2|TRBJ2-5
CASSSYGRGQETQYF
>TRBV5-1|TRBJ2-7
CASSPGTSVYEQYF
>TRBV9|TRBJ1-4
CASSKGNNGNEKLFF
>TRBV6-2/TRBV6-3|TRBJ2-5
CASRASGGGYQETQYF
>TRBV12-3/TRBV12-4|TRBJ1-2
CASSQGTDLYFLGYTF
>TRBV4-3|TRBJ1-6
CASSRDRDSPLHF
>TRBV7-2|TRBJ2-3
CASSQGLAWVTDTQYF
>TRBV6-2/TRBV6-3|TRBJ1-6
CASSTGTGTRNSPLHF
>TRBV5-1|TRBJ1-2
CASSLASSAANGYTF
>TRBV7-2|TRBJ2-3
CASRFGPSTDTQYF
>TRBV5-1|TRBJ2-1
CASSPSTAYNEQFF
>TRBV7-2|TRBJ1-6
CASSRQGGSPLHF
>TRBV6-2/TRBV6-3|TRBJ1-5
CASKDRVNQPQHF
>TRBV7-2|TRBJ2-1
CASSLTGVTNEQFF
>TRBV20-1|TRBJ2-1
CSANPRGKQINEQFF
>TRBV11-3|TRBJ2-5
CASSLVGGPPQETQYF
>TRBV11-2|TRBJ2-7
CASSLVLSPYEQYF
>TRBV27|TRBJ2-2
CASSLRSGGTGELFF
>TRBV27|TRBJ2-3
CASSGGALGDTQYF
>TRBV6-2/TRBV6-3|TRBJ1-2
CASSYSNRGQGYGYTF
>TRBV6-2/TRBV6-3|TRBJ2-3
CASSYGRIYTDTQYF
>TRBV5-1|TRBJ2-7
CASSLEKGVEQYF
>TRBV7-9|TRBJ1-1
CASTRVQGNTEAFF
>TRBV4-1|TRBJ2-1
CASSQDRDRSYNEQFF
>TRBV11-3|TRBJ1-1
CASSLPLGRAFF
>TRBV10-3|TRBJ1-2
CAISPTGDRGYTF
>TRBV11-2|TRBJ2-2
CASSRGQGRTGELFF
>TRBV28|TRBJ1-5
CASSQTHQPQHF
>TRBV11-1|TRBJ2-1
CASSPGQGAMYNEQFF
>TRBV5-5|TRBJ1-2
CASSLVPGGTSNYGYTF
>TRBV5-1|TRBJ2-3
CASSLDNTGDTQYF
>TRBV6-1|TRBJ2-3
CASSEAGTSTDTQYF
>TRBV7-2|TRBJ1-4
CASSLWGSEKLFF
>TRBV30|TRBJ1-4
CAWSVNRGREKLFF
>TRBV11-3|TRBJ1-1
CASSLENTLNTEAFF
>TRBV25-1|TRBJ1-2
CALQDPPLRTGIPYYGYTF
>TRBV4-3|TRBJ1-2
CASSQDPYGGRGPLNYGYTF
>TRBV10-3|TRBJ2-5
CAIRLGDQETQYF
>TRBV2|TRBJ2-5
CASSDRVGRQETQYF
>TRBV25-1|TRBJ2-1
CASSELVGTSHNEQFF
>TRBV21-1|TRBJ2-5
CASSKGYSVRLAGGEQYF
>TRBV2|TRBJ1-5
CASSDLSGIAGPQHF
>TRBV12-3/TRBV12-4|TRBJ1-6
CASSLGGYDSPLHF
>TRBV20-1|TRBJ2-5
CSASRQGGQETQYF
>TRBV6-5|TRBJ2-4
CASRPRTFQGKNIQYF
>TRBV7-2|TRBJ1-1
CASSPFRGDTEAFF
>TRBV12-3/TRBV12-4|TRBJ2-5
CASSLFGGVSSWGEQYF
>TRBV2|TRBJ1-5
CASRRDRLRGQPQHF
>TRBV7-9|TRBJ2-3
CASSEGLAGPTDTQYF
>TRBV4-1|TRBJ2-1
CASSQGQVAPGEQFF